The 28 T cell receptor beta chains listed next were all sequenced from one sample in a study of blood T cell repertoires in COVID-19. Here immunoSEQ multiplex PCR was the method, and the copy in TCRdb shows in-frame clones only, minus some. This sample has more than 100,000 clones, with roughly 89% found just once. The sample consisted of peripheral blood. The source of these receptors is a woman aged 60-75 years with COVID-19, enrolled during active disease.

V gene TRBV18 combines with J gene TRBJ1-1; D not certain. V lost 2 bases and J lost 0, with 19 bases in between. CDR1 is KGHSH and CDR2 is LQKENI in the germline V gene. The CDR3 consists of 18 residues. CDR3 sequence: CASSPTAGPIFMNTEAFF. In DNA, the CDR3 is TGTGCCAGCTCACCAACCGCCGGTCCCATCTTCATGAACACTGAAGCTTTCTTT. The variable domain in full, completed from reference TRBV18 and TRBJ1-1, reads NAGVMQNPRHLVRRRGQEARLRCSPMKGHSHVYWYRQLPEEGLKFMVYLQKENIIDESGMPKERFSAEFPKEGPSILRIQQVVRGDSAAYFCASSPTAGPIFMNTEAFFGQGTRLTVV.

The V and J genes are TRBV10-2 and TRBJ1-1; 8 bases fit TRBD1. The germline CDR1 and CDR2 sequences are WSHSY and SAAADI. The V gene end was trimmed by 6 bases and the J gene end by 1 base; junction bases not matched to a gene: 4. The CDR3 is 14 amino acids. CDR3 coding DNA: TGCGCCAGCAGCGCAGGGGGCGCGAACACTGAAGCTTTCTTT. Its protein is CASSAGGANTEAFF.

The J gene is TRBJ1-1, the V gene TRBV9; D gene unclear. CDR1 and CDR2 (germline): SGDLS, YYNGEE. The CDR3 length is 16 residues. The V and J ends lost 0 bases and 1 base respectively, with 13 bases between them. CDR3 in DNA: TGTGCCAGCAGCGTAGTCGGTGGAGGATCGAACACTGAAGCTTTCTTT. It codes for CASSVVGGGSNTEAFF. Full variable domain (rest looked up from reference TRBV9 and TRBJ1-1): DSGVTQTPKHLITATGQRVTLRCSPRSGDLSVYWYQQSLDQGLQFLIQYYNGEERAKGNILERFSAQQFPDLHSELNLSSLELGDSALYFCASSVVGGGSNTEAFFGQGTRLTVV.

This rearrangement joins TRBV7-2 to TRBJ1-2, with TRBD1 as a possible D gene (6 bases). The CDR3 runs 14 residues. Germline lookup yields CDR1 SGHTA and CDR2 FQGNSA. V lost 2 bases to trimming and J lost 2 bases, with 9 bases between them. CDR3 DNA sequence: TGTGCCAGCAGCTTACTGCAGGGGAACTATGGCTACACCTTC. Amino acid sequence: CASSLLQGNYGYTF.

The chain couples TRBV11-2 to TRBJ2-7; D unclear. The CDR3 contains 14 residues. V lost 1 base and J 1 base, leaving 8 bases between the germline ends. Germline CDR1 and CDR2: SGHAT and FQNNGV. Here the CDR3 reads CASSLVPVSYEQYF. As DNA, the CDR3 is TGTGCCAGCAGCTTAGTACCAGTTTCCTACGAGCAGTACTTC.

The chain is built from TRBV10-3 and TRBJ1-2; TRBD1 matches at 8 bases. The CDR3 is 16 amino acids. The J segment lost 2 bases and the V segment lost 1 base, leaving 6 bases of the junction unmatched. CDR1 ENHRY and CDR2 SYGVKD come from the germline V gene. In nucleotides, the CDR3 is TGTGCCATCAGTGAGTTAGGGACAGGCAGGAACTATGGCTACACCTTC. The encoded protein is CAISELGTGRNYGYTF.

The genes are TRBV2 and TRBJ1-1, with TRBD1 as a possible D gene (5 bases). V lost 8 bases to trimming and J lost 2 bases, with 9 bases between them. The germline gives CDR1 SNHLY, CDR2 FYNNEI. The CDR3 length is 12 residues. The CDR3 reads CASGDSNTEAFF. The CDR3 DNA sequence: TGTGCCAGCGGGGACTCAAACACTGAAGCTTTCTTT.

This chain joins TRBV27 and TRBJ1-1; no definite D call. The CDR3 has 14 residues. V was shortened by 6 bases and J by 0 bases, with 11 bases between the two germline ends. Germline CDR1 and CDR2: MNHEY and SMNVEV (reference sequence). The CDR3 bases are TGTGCCAGCAGCCTTTACACAATGAACACTGAAGCTTTCTTT. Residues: CASSLYTMNTEAFF.

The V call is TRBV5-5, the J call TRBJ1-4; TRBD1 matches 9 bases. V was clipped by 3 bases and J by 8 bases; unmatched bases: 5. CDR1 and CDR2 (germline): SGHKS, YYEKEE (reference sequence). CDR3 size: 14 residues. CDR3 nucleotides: TGTGCCAGCAGCTCAGGGACAGGGCAGGAAAAACTGTTTTTT. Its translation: CASSSGTGQEKLFF.

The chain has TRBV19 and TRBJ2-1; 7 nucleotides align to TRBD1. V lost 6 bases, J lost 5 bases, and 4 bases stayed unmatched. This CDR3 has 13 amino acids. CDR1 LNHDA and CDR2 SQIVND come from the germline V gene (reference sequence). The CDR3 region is CASRKTGDNEQFF. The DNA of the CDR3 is TGTGCCAGTAGAAAAACAGGGGACAATGAGCAGTTCTTC.

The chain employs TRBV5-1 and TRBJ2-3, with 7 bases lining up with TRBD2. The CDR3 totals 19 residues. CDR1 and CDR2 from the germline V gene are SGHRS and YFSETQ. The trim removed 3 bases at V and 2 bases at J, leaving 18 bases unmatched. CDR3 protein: CASSWPPGGGDKYTDTQYF. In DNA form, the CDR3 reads TGCGCCAGCAGCTGGCCCCCGGGCGGGGGAGACAAATACACAGATACGCAGTATTTT.

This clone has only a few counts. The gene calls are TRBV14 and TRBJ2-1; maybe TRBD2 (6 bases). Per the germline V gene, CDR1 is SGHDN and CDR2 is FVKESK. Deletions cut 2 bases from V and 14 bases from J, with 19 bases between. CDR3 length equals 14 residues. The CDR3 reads CASSQTLTPREEFF. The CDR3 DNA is TGTGCCAGCAGCCAAACCCTCACGCCCAGGGAGGAGTTCTTC.

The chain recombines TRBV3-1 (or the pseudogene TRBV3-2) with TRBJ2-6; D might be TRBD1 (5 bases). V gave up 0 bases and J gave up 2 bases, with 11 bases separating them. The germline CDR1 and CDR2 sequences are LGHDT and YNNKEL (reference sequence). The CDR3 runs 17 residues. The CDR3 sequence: CASSQDPGLTGANVLTF. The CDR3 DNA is TGTGCCAGCAGCCAAGATCCAGGGTTGACTGGGGCCAACGTCCTGACTTTC.

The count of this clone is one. CDR3 DNA sequence: TGTGCCAGCAGTTACCGGGACAGGGGGAAGAGTCCCCTCCACTTT. Its protein is CASSYRDRGKSPLHF. The chain joins TRBV6-6 to TRBJ1-6; TRBD1 matches 11 bases. The CDR3 is 15 amino acids. CDR1 is MNHNY, CDR2 SVGAGI, per germline (reference sequence). The V segment lost 2 bases and the J segment 13 bases; nucleotides outside the gene matches: 7.

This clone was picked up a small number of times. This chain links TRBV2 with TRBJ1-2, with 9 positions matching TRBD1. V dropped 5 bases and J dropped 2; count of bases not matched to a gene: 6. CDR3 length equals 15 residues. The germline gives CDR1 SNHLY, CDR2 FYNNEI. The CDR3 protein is CASSPRTGDNYGYTF. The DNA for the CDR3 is TGTGCCAGCAGTCCTAGGACAGGGGACAACTATGGCTACACCTTC.

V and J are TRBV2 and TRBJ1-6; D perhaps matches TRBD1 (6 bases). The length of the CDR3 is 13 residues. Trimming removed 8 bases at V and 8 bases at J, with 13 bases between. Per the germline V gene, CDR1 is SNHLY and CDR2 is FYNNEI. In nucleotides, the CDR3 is TGTGCCAGCTATGGCAGGGGTGATTCACCCCTCCACTTT. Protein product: CASYGRGDSPLHF.

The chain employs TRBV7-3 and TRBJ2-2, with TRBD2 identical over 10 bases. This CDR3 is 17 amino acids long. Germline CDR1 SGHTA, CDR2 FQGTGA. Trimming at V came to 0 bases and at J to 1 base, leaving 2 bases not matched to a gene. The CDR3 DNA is TGTGCCAGCAGCTTAACCCGGACTAGCGGGAACACCGGGGAGCTGTTTTTT. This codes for CASSLTRTSGNTGELFF.

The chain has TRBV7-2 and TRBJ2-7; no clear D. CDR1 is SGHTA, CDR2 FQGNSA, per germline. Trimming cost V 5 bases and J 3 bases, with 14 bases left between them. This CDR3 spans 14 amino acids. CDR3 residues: CASSIHPILYEQYF. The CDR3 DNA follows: TGTGCCAGCAGCATACATCCGATCCTCTACGAGCAGTACTTC.

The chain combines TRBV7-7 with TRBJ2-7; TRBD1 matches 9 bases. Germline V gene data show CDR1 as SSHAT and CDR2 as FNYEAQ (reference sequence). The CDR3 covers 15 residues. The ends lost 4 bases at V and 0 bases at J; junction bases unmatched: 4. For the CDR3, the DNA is TGTGCCAGCAGCTCCGGGACAGGGCGCTCCTACGAGCAGTACTTC. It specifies CASSSGTGRSYEQYF.

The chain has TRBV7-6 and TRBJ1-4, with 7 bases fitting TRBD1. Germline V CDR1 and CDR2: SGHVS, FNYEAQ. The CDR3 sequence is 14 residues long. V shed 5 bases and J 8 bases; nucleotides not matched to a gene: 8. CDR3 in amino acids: CASSPQTGSEKLFF. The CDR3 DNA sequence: TGTGCCAGCAGCCCCCAGACAGGGTCCGAAAAACTGTTTTTT.

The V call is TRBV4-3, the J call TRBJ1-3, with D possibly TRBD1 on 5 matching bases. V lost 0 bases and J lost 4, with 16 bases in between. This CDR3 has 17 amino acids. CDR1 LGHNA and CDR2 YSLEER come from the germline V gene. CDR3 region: CASSQEPQLSGGNTIYF. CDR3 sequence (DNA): TGCGCCAGCAGCCAAGAACCCCAGCTTTCAGGGGGAAACACCATATATTTT.

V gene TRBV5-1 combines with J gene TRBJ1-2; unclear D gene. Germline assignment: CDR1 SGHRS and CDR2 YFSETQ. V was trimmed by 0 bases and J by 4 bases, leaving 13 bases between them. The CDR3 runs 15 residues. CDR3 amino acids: CASSLEVGESYGYTF. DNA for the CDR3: TGCGCCAGCAGCTTGGAAGTCGGGGAAAGCTATGGCTACACCTTC.

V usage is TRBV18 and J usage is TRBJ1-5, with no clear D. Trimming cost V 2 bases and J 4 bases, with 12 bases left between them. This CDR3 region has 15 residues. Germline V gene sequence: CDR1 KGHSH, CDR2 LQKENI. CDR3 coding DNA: TGTGCCAGCTCACCAGGAGGGAGGGTGAATCAGCCCCAGCATTTT. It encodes CASSPGGRVNQPQHF.

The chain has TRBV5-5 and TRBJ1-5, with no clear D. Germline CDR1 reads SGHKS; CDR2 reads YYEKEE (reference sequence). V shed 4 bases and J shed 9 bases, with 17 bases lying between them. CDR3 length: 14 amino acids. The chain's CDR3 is CASSVDGDLGPQHF. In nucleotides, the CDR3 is TGTGCCAGCAGCGTTGATGGCGACCTAGGGCCCCAGCATTTT.

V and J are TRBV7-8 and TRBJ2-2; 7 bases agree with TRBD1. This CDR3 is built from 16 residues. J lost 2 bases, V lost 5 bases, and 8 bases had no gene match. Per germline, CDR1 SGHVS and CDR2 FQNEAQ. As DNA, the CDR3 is TGTGCCAGCAGCCAGACGGGACAGCTAAACACCGGGGAGCTGTTTTTT. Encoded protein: CASSQTGQLNTGELFF.

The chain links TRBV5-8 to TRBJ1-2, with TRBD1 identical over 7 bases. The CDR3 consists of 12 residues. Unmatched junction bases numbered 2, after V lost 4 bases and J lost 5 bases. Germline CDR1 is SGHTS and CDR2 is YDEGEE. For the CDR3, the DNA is TGTGCCAGCAGCGCGACAGGGTATGGCTACACCTTC. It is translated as CASSATGYGYTF.

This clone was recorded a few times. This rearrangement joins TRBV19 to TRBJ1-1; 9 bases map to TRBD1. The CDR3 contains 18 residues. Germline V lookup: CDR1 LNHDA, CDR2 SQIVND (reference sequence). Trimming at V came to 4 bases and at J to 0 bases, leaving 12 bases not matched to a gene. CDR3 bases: TGTGCCAGTAGTACTCGAGGGACAGGGATCGGGGTGAACACTGAAGCTTTCTTT. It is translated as CASSTRGTGIGVNTEAFF.

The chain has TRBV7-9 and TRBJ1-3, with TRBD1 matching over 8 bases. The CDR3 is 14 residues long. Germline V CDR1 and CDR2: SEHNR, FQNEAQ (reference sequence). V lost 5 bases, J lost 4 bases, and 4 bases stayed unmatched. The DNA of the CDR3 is TGTGCCAGCAGCCTTCGGGACAGGGGAAACACCATATATTTT. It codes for CASSLRDRGNTIYF.